This TCR beta chain was identified in a study of shared T cell receptors in the human thymus. Method: immunoSEQ multiplex PCR; TCRdb's copy keeps in-frame clones and lacks some. The table has hundreds of thousands of clones, 80% to 90% seen once; the top ten hold 0.0094%. Germline V gives CDR1 SGHDN, CDR2 FVKESK. J was trimmed by 9 bases and V by 0 bases; bases with no gene match: 4. This CDR3 comprises 13 residues. The data also belong to a second study, concerning human thymus T cells. Per that paper: Healthy Finnish infants having corrective surgery for congenital heart defects served as donors. Thymus specimens were resections from corrective heart surgery. Related research described strongly overlapping thymic repertoires in unrelated people.

The sequencing sample was made of thymocytes. The receptor comes from a boy under two years old with a congenital heart defect. The chain links TRBV14 to TRBJ2-7, with 8 nucleotides matching TRBD2. The CDR3 bases are TGTGCCAGCAGCCAAGAGGACGGGAGGGGGCAGTACTTC. Encoded protein: CASSQEDGRGQYF.